This paragraph covers one T cell receptor beta chain sequence. Its matching antigen is unknown. This entry belongs to a study of T cells after yellow fever vaccination. Study background: Fractions of low cell number were prepared using SMART-Seq v4 Ultra Low Input. Whole-study findings and limits: Some clonotypes were seen in both the CD4 and the CD8 compartments. These made up a small share and likely arose from convergent recombination. Abundant bulk-population clonotypes could contaminate the FACS-sorted repertoires.

The germline V and J ends were trimmed by 3 bases and 5 bases, with 5 bases remaining between them. This CDR3 has 12 residues. CDR1 is SGHVS and CDR2 is FQNEAQ in the germline V gene. For TCR, cDNA came from 5'RACE template switching, which added a universal primer site and UMIs. TCRdb processed the 5' RACE reads anew with MiXCR; each CDR3 protein has one entry. This sample has approximately 550,000 distinct CDR3 sequences, with 15% to 20% found just once. The clonotype was recovered from a man younger than 45 who received the YFV17D yellow fever vaccine. Specimen: PBMCs, collected 15 days after the yellow fever booster vaccination. The chain has TRBV7-8 and TRBJ1-5; D remains unclear. The CDR3 DNA reads as TGTGCCAGCAGCTTGCACTATCAGCCCCAGCATTTT. Its translation is CASSLHYQPQHF.